Listed below are T cell receptor beta chains from one sample, sequenced in a study of cytomegalovirus exposure and HLA in healthy donors. Libraries were prepared by immunoSEQ multiplex PCR; TCRdb keeps only in-frame clonotypes and omits some of them. Seen here are tens of thousands of clones, just over 70% observed once, and the top ten hold 4.9%. The source material was PBMCs. The receptors come from a man in his fifties or sixties in good health and CMV-seropositive. Both conserved end residues are part of each CDR3. A D gene is named only where the DNA matches it firmly. Size is stated for part of the rows, as once, few or many counts, or as a class when the clone is expanded.

TRBV11-3	NA	TRBJ2-2	NA	TGTGCCAGCAGCTTAAATAGCGGGGAGCTGTTTTTT	CASSLNSGELFF
TRBV4-1	NA	TRBJ2-3	NA	TGCGCCAGCAGCCCCTTAGGACAGAATTCAGCGGATACGCAGTATTTT	CASSPLGQNSADTQYF
TRBV5-1	NA	TRBJ2-5	TRBD2	TGCGCCAGCAGCTCGACTAGCGGGAACGCGGAGACCCAGTACTTC	CASSSTSGNAETQYF
TRBV7-9	NA	TRBJ1-4	NA	TGTTCCAGCAGCTTAATGACTCCTAATGAAAAACTGTTTTTT	CSSSLMTPNEKLFF
TRBV5-7	NA	TRBJ2-1	NA	TGTGCCAGCAGCTTTACCCCCGGACTCGGAGGCTACAATGAGCAGTTCTTC	CASSFTPGLGGYNEQFF
TRBV9	NA	TRBJ2-7	NA	TGTGCCAGCAGCGGCTCCCCCAGGCTCGAGCAGTACTTC	CASSGSPRLEQYF
TRBV6-5	NA	TRBJ1-1	TRBD1	TGTGCCAGCAGCTGGACAGGTCCGAACACTGAAGCTTTCTTT	CASSWTGPNTEAFF
TRBV5-1	once	TRBJ2-7	TRBD2	TGCGCCAGCAGCTTTAGCGGGAACGGGGCCTACGAGCAGTACTTC	CASSFSGNGAYEQYF
TRBV10-1	few	TRBJ2-1	TRBD2	TGCGCTTCTTCCCTTAGCGGGGCCTACAATGAGCAGTTCTTC	CASSLSGAYNEQFF
TRBV11-2	NA	TRBJ1-4	NA	TGTGCCAGCAGCACTTCGGGGTCAACTAATGAAAAACTGTTTTTT	CASSTSGSTNEKLFF
TRBV6-1	NA	TRBJ2-7	TRBD2	TGTGCCACCCCCCCGGGGGGGGGCTACGAGCAGTACTTC	CATPPGGGYEQYF
TRBV7-9	few	TRBJ2-3	TRBD2	TGTGCCAGCAGCCTTCCGACTAGCGGGAGTGAAGGAGATACGCAGTATTTT	CASSLPTSGSEGDTQYF
TRBV6-5	NA	TRBJ1-1	NA	TGTGCCAGCAGCCCAACGGACACCTTGAACACTGAAGCTTTCTTT	CASSPTDTLNTEAFF
TRBV21-1	NA	TRBJ2-7	NA	TGTGCCAGCAACACGCTTAGCGGGAGTGTAGGGTACGAGCAGTACTTC	CASNTLSGSVGYEQYF
TRBV13	once	TRBJ2-7	TRBD1	TGTGCCAGCAGCGGACAGGGTTCCTACGAGCAGTACTTC	CASSGQGSYEQYF